The 25 T cell receptor beta chains presented below share a single source sample, sequenced in a study of response to subunit inactivated influenza vaccine. TCRdb re-called the RT-PCR reads through MiXCR, storing one row per CDR3 protein. The sample lists roughly 550,000 distinct CDR3 sequences, approximately 24% seen once, with approximately 3% in the top ten. These data were also filed under a second study, of T cells expressing NK-cell markers. As that study records: 5'RACE template switching built TCR beta cDNA with unique molecular identifiers.

Here the sequenced sample was CD4+ T cells sorted from PBMCs, taken about 13 days after vaccination. These receptors all come from a man aged 45 to 65 who received an inactivated influenza vaccine.

The chain has TRBV7-9 and TRBJ2-2, with 7 nucleotides matching TRBD1. CDR1 SEHNR and CDR2 FQNEAQ come from the germline V gene (reference sequence). V lost 5 bases and J lost 3; bases outside the gene matches: 12. CDR3 length equals 17 residues. The CDR3 protein is CASSLFRRTGDTGELFF. CDR3 coding DNA: TGTGCCAGCAGCCTCTTTCGTCGGACAGGAGACACCGGGGAGCTGTTTTTT.

The chain carries TRBV19 and TRBJ2-2, with TRBD2 identical over 13 bases. From germline, CDR1 is LNHDA and CDR2 SQIVND (reference sequence). Losses at the gene ends were 9 bases for V and 7 bases for J; bases not matched to a gene: 11. The CDR3 sequence is 16 residues long. DNA for the CDR3: TGTGCCAGCACCCCGGGACTAGCGGGAATCGTCGGGGAGCTGTTTTTT. Residues: CASTPGLAGIVGELFF.

This clonotype was observed at least ten times. The CDR3 sequence is CSVGDTGSETQYF. CDR3 sequence (DNA): TGCAGCGTAGGGGACACTGGTTCTGAGACCCAGTACTTC. The chain has TRBV29-1 and TRBJ2-5; tentative D call: TRBD1 (6 bases). V was trimmed by 6 bases and J by 5 bases, leaving 16 bases between them. Germline lookup yields CDR1 SQVTM and CDR2 ANQGSEA. The CDR3 extends over 13 amino acids.

This clonotype was counted many times. The V call is TRBV24-1, the J call TRBJ2-3; D perhaps matches TRBD1 (7 bases). This CDR3 region has 17 residues. Trimming pared 0 bases from V and 4 bases from J, leaving 16 bases between. Germline CDR1 and CDR2: KGHDR and SFDVKD. DNA for the CDR3: TGTGCCACCAGTGATTTGTGGGACTCGACAGGGCCAGATACGCAGTATTTT. Its translation is CATSDLWDSTGPDTQYF.

The CDR3, as DNA: TGCAGTCGGCCTAAAACGGGACAAACCGACTCCTACGAGCAGTACTTC. Translated: CSRPKTGQTDSYEQYF. The chain joins TRBV20-1 to TRBJ2-7; tentative D call: TRBD1 (6 bases). CDR3 length equals 16 residues. Germline assignment: CDR1 DFQATT and CDR2 SNEGSKA (reference sequence). Trimming left V 8 bases short and J 0 bases short, with 23 bases between.

This clonotype was seen more than once but under ten times. The chain couples TRBV10-3 to TRBJ2-3; TRBD1 agrees at 8 bases. The germline V gene encodes CDR1 ENHRY and CDR2 SYGVKD. This CDR3 region has 14 residues. V shed 2 bases, J shed 12 bases, and the junction held 10 bases outside the gene matches. The CDR3 is CAISEATGGQGQYF. The CDR3 nucleotides read TGTGCCATCAGTGAGGCGACAGGAGGACAGGGTCAGTATTTT.

The gene calls are TRBV6-1 and TRBJ2-7, with D possibly matching TRBD1 (6 bases). Trimming took off 5 bases at V and 3 bases at J, with 17 bases between the two ends. This CDR3 spans 15 amino acids. Germline V lookup: CDR1 MNHNS, CDR2 SASEGT. The CDR3 sequence: CASSRLQGTLYEQYF. CDR3 coding DNA: TGTGCCAGCAGTAGATTACAGGGAACCCTCTACGAGCAGTACTTC.

This clonotype was seen more than once but under ten times. The chain joins TRBV4-1 to TRBJ2-7; D possibly uses TRBD1 or TRBD2 (6 bases each). The V end was cut by 4 bases, the J end by 3 bases, with 16 bases between. Per the germline V gene, CDR1 is MGHRA and CDR2 is YSYEKL. The CDR3 loop spans 15 amino acids. CDR3 sequence: CASSLEGLQGYEQYF. For the CDR3, the DNA is TGCGCCAGCAGCCTGGAGGGGCTACAGGGCTACGAGCAGTACTTC.

J is TRBJ2-1 and V is TRBV28; D may be TRBD2 (5 bases). The V end was cut by 0 bases, the J end by 3 bases, with 12 bases between. Germline CDR1 reads MDHEN; CDR2 reads SYDVKM. CDR3 length: 16 amino acids. CDR3 DNA: TGTGCCAGCAGTTTATGGACTATTGGACGCTACAATGAGCAGTTCTTC. Amino acid sequence: CASSLWTIGRYNEQFF.

This rearrangement joins TRBV5-5 to TRBJ2-7; no reliable D call. Germline loops: CDR1 SGHKS, CDR2 YYEKEE (reference sequence). V shed 4 bases and J shed 5 bases, with 10 bases lying between them. This CDR3 region has 12 residues. The CDR3 sequence is CASSPPENEQYF. The CDR3 DNA reads TGTGCCAGCAGCCCCCCAGAAAACGAGCAGTACTTC.

This clonotype has only a few counts. V gene TRBV28 combines with J gene TRBJ1-5; 10 nucleotides match TRBD1. Germline V gene sequence: CDR1 MDHEN, CDR2 SYDVKM. The CDR3 covers 15 residues. The V segment lost 3 bases and the J segment 4 bases; nucleotides outside the gene matches: 3. CDR3 DNA sequence: TGTGCCAGCAGTTTCTCGGGACAGGGGAATCAGCCCCAGCATTTT. It translates to CASSFSGQGNQPQHF.

There are a few counts of this clonotype. The gene calls are TRBV4-1 and TRBJ2-3; TRBD1 agrees at 9 bases. The CDR3 is 18 residues long. The ends lost 3 bases at V and 1 base at J; junction bases unmatched: 11. Germline V gives CDR1 MGHRA, CDR2 YSYEKL. CDR3 in DNA: TGCGCCAGCAGCCATAACTCAGACAGGGGGAAAGGCACAGATACGCAGTATTTT. Its translation: CASSHNSDRGKGTDTQYF.

V and J are TRBV20-1 and TRBJ1-1; D is unresolved. V was trimmed by 3 bases and J by 0 bases, leaving 8 bases between them. CDR3 size: 13 residues. Germline V gives CDR1 DFQATT, CDR2 SNEGSKA (reference sequence). The CDR3: CSASFVVNTEAFF. The CDR3 DNA is TGCAGTGCTAGCTTTGTGGTGAACACTGAAGCTTTCTTT.

This clonotype has just a few counts. The chain couples TRBV29-1 to TRBJ1-2; TRBD1 is a possible D gene (5 bases). Trimming shortened V by 4 bases and J by 3 bases, and 9 bases separated the two germline ends. Germline V gene sequence: CDR1 SQVTM, CDR2 ANQGSEA. The CDR3 contains 12 residues. This CDR3 reads CSVVTADYGYTF. The CDR3, as DNA: TGCAGCGTTGTGACAGCCGACTATGGCTACACCTTC.

Remarks on this clonotype: The germline gene is not matched at one end of the junction; a read error may be the cause. The chain carries TRBV7-9 and TRBJ2-3; D remains unclear. The CDR3 spans 14 residues. Germline V gives CDR1 SEHNR, CDR2 FQNEAQ (reference sequence). The DNA for the CDR3 is TGTGCCATCAGCTTAAGCCTTAGCACAGATACGCAGTATTTT. Its translation: CAISLSLSTDTQYF.

This clonotype appeared a few times. The CDR3 DNA follows: TGCAGCGTTGCCGACAGGCGATTTTACAATGAGCAGTTCTTC. It translates to CSVADRRFYNEQFF. J is TRBJ2-1 and V is TRBV29-1; D perhaps matches TRBD1 (6 bases). Germline CDR1 SQVTM, CDR2 ANQGSEA. The ends were cut back, 4 bases at V and 4 bases at J, with 14 bases in the middle. CDR3 length equals 14 residues.

The CDR3 protein is CSARASDAREQYF. CDR3 in DNA: TGCAGTGCTAGAGCGTCCGATGCCCGCGAGCAGTACTTC. This sequence joins TRBV20-1 and TRBJ2-7, with no clear D. The CDR3 length is 13 residues. Per germline, CDR1 DFQATT and CDR2 SNEGSKA (reference sequence). V lost 1 base and J 6 bases, leaving 13 bases between the germline ends.

This clonotype was picked up a small number of times. This chain uses TRBV28 with TRBJ2-3, with TRBD2 identical over 15 bases. CDR1 is MDHEN and CDR2 is SYDVKM in the germline V gene. The CDR3 has 16 residues. Losses at the gene ends were 6 bases for V and 6 bases for J; bases not matched to a gene: 7. CDR3 loop: CASSVTGTSGGDTQYF. Written as DNA, the CDR3 is TGTGCCAGCAGCGTAACCGGGACTAGCGGGGGGGATACGCAGTATTTT.

The chain joins TRBV7-9 to TRBJ2-7; D gene uncertain. The CDR3 totals 12 residues. Per germline, CDR1 SEHNR and CDR2 FQNEAQ (reference sequence). V lost 5 bases and J lost 4, with 9 bases in between. CDR3 amino acids: CASSAVGYEQYF. CDR3 sequence (DNA): TGTGCCAGCAGCGCGGTCGGGTACGAGCAGTACTTC.

Turning to this clonotype: A junction boundary mismatches the germline segment, possibly from a read error. The chain uses TRBV7-9 and TRBJ2-3; possible D gene TRBD2, 6 bases. CDR1 is SEHNR, CDR2 FQNEAQ, per germline (reference sequence). The CDR3 extends over 17 amino acids. The CDR3 nucleotides are TGTGTCAGCAGCCCAAAACGGGGGTCCTACCGCACAGATACGCAGTATTTT. Translated, it gives CVSSPKRGSYRTDTQYF.

V usage is TRBV6-2 or TRBV6-3 and J usage is TRBJ1-1, with TRBD1 matching 9 bases. CDR1 is MNHEY and CDR2 is SVGEGT in the germline V gene. V trimming: 1 base; J trimming: 5 bases; junction bases outside the gene matches: 5. The CDR3 sequence is 15 residues long. CDR3 in DNA: TGTGCCAGCAGTTACTGGGACAGGGAGAGAACTGAAGCTTTCTTT. This gives the protein CASSYWDRERTEAFF.

The rearrangement joins TRBV18 to TRBJ2-6, with D possibly being TRBD2 (5 bases). This CDR3 comprises 16 residues. CDR1 KGHSH and CDR2 LQKENI come from the germline V gene. Trimming pared 1 base from V and 0 bases from J, leaving 7 bases between. In DNA, the CDR3 is TGTGCCAGCTCACCACTGGGGAGCTCTGGGGCCAACGTCCTGACTTTC. As protein: CASSPLGSSGANVLTF. The whole variable domain, filled in from reference TRBV18 and TRBJ2-6, reads NAGVMQNPRHLVRRRGQEARLRCSPMKGHSHVYWYRQLPEEGLKFMVYLQKENIIDESGMPKERFSAEFPKEGPSILRIQQVVRGDSAAYFCASSPLGSSGANVLTFGAGSRLTVL.

This clonotype was counted only a few times. The chain carries TRBV29-1 and TRBJ1-6; D is undetermined. CDR3 length: 14 amino acids. Between the trimmed V and J ends, which lost 5 bases and 10 bases, there was a span of 18 bases. CDR1 is SQVTM and CDR2 is ANQGSEA in the germline V gene. The CDR3 nucleotides are TGCAGCGTTTCCTCGACCGGGCCCGGCTCACCCCTCCACTTT. It yields the protein CSVSSTGPGSPLHF. Using reference TRBV29-1 and TRBJ1-6 for the parts outside the CDR3, the full variable domain is SAVISQKPSRDICQRGTSLTIQCQVDSQVTMMFWYRQQPGQSLTLIATANQGSEATYESGFVIDKFPISRPNLTFSTLTVSNMSPEDSSIYLCSVSSTGPGSPLHFGNGTRLTVT.

This clonotype has only a few counts. The chain has TRBV6-5 and TRBJ1-2; D is ambiguous. The CDR3 loop spans 14 amino acids. From germline, CDR1 is MNHEY and CDR2 SVGAGI. V gave up 0 bases and J gave up 4 bases, with 9 bases separating them. The CDR3 protein is CASSYSRLIYGYTF. CDR3 DNA sequence: TGTGCCAGCAGTTACTCGAGGCTCATCTATGGCTACACCTTC.

In this sample, this clonotype turned up a few times. The genes are TRBV5-1 and TRBJ2-3, with 7 bases fitting TRBD2. CDR1 and CDR2 (germline): SGHRS, YFSETQ. This CDR3 has 16 amino acids. V was pared by 6 bases and J by 1 base, with 11 bases of the junction left unmatched. The chain's CDR3 is CASTPNPGGRTDTQYF. DNA of the CDR3: TGCGCCAGCACCCCGAACCCGGGAGGACGCACAGATACGCAGTATTTT.